This TCR beta chain was sequenced during a study of blood T cell repertoires in COVID-19. Study-wide background: From the United States, Italy and Spain came samples of acute and convalescent COVID-19. T cells, B-cell-depleted T cells, or PBMCs provided the cDNA or gDNA that served as material.

Study processing details: Nucleated cell number was recorded as an estimate derived from reference gene primer amplification. The protocol was immunoSEQ multiplex PCR, while the TCRdb copy is restricted to in-frame clones and leaves out a portion. Clone size and V and J calls were adopted from that table, with D and trimming inferred from the DNA. This sample has 380,000 or so clones; around 89% occur once, and the top ten carry 0.9% to 1%. The V end lost 2 bases, the J end lost 6 bases, and 6 bases lay between the germline ends. Germline-derived CDR1 and CDR2 are SGHTA and FQGNSA. The CDR3 is 12 amino acids. Participants were aged 18 to 89 years, lived in under 30 US areas, and enrolled virtually.

The chain combines TRBV7-2 with TRBJ2-3; D unclear. The TCR was taken from a woman in her twenties or thirties with acute COVID-19. Sequences were obtained from PBMCs or T cells enriched from blood (not recorded which). The CDR3 protein is CASSLWRDTQYF. The CDR3 DNA sequence: TGTGCCAGCAGCTTATGGCGGGATACGCAGTATTTT.